The 2 T cell receptor beta chains below come from one sample, sequenced in a study of blood T cell repertoires in COVID-19. Sequencing used immunoSEQ multiplex PCR; TCRdb keeps in-frame clones, though not all of them. The sample lists around 300,000 clones; around nine tenths were seen once. Material: PBMCs or T cells enriched from blood (not recorded which). All receptors come from a woman aged 18-30 years who had recovered from COVID-19.

This chain uses TRBV7-9 with TRBJ1-2, with a tentative D call TRBD1 (5 bases). V was pared by 1 base and J by 2 bases, with 14 bases between. This CDR3 is built from 16 residues. The germline CDR1 and CDR2 sequences are SEHNR and FQNEAQ (reference sequence). This chain's CDR3 is CASSLGAGGRNYGYTF. The CDR3 DNA reads as TGTGCCAGCAGCTTAGGAGCTGGGGGGAGGAACTATGGCTACACCTTC.

The chain combines TRBV3-1 (or the pseudogene TRBV3-2) with TRBJ1-5; the D is unclear. The CDR3 length is 15 residues. CDR1 is LGHDT, CDR2 YNNKEL, per germline (reference sequence). Trimming cost V 4 bases and J 4 bases, with 14 bases left between them. The CDR3 DNA sequence: TGTGCCAGCAGCCGCGGGAGGGAAGGGAATCAGCCCCAGCATTTT. This translates into CASSRGREGNQPQHF.